Listed here are 14 T cell receptor beta chains from one sample, sequenced in a study of blood T cell repertoires in COVID-19. Some clones are missing from TCRdb's copy, which holds only in-frame ones; the method was immunoSEQ multiplex PCR. Of under 200,000 clones listed, roughly 83% are singletons. The sequencing input was PBMCs or T cells enriched from blood (not recorded which). These receptors came from a man between 35 and 55 years old with acute COVID-19.

This clone was detected once. This chain connects TRBV4-1 to TRBJ1-5; D gene ambiguous. The CDR3 extends over 15 amino acids. Per germline, CDR1 MGHRA and CDR2 YSYEKL. V shed 0 bases and J shed 6 bases, with 12 bases lying between them. The CDR3 loop is CASSQDPGVGQPQHF. CDR3 in DNA: TGCGCCAGCAGCCAAGATCCCGGGGTAGGTCAGCCCCAGCATTTT.

The gene calls are TRBV7-6 and TRBJ2-7, with D uncertain. The V end lost 5 bases, the J end lost 2 bases, and 19 bases lay between the germline ends. CDR1 is SGHVS and CDR2 is FNYEAQ in the germline V gene. CDR3 size: 16 residues. CDR3 sequence: CASSHPDSATTYEQYF. For the CDR3, the DNA is TGTGCCAGCAGCCACCCCGACTCGGCTACGACCTACGAGCAGTACTTC.

The table lists this clone with a few counts. This chain links TRBV6-7 with TRBJ2-7; 9 nucleotides align to TRBD2. TRBV6-7 is filed as an ORF, its function uncertain. This CDR3 is built from 22 residues. Germline trimming cut 2 bases from V and 6 bases from J; bases unmatched to any gene: 29. CDR3 loop: CASSYQRTAQHPRGRVASEQYF. The CDR3 DNA reads TGTGCCAGCAGTTACCAAAGGACCGCGCAACATCCTCGCGGGAGGGTCGCTTCCGAGCAGTACTTC.

The chain couples TRBV3-1 (or the pseudogene TRBV3-2) to TRBJ2-7; 9 nucleotides align to TRBD2. V gave up 4 bases and J gave up 5 bases; unmatched junction bases: 15. Germline V gene lookup returns CDR1 LGHDT and CDR2 YNNKEL (reference sequence). The CDR3 totals 17 residues. CDR3 loop: CASSPPLGAGGEDEQYF. The CDR3 bases are TGTGCCAGCAGCCCCCCCTTGGGAGCGGGAGGCGAAGACGAGCAGTACTTC.

The chain recombines TRBV7-9 with TRBJ1-4; D unclear. Trimming stripped 4 bases from V and 13 bases from J, with 16 bases between. This CDR3 is built from 13 residues. Germline CDR1 SEHNR, CDR2 FQNEAQ (reference sequence). The CDR3 DNA reads as TGTGCCAGCAGCTCTCTCAGCACTCGGGGACTGTTTTTT. Amino acid sequence: CASSSLSTRGLFF.

The chain uses TRBV18 and TRBJ2-1, with D tentatively TRBD1 (6 bases). The ends were cut back, 0 bases at V and 0 bases at J, with 6 bases in the middle. The CDR3 contains 15 residues. The germline V gene encodes CDR1 KGHSH and CDR2 LQKENI. In DNA, the CDR3 is TGTGCCAGCTCACCACCAGGGGGCTCCTACAATGAGCAGTTCTTC. Amino acid sequence: CASSPPGGSYNEQFF. Together with reference TRBV18 and TRBJ2-1, the CDR3 gives the full variable domain: NAGVMQNPRHLVRRRGQEARLRCSPMKGHSHVYWYRQLPEEGLKFMVYLQKENIIDESGMPKERFSAEFPKEGPSILRIQQVVRGDSAAYFCASSPPGGSYNEQFFGPGTRLTVL.

The CDR3 bases are TGTGCCAGTAGTATACGGGGGGTTCGAGATACGCAGTATTTT. Translating gives CASSIRGVRDTQYF. The rearrangement links TRBV19 to TRBJ2-3, with 7 bases identical to TRBD2. V lost 2 bases and J lost 5; bases outside the gene matches: 4. The CDR3 is 14 residues long. Germline CDR1 reads LNHDA; CDR2 reads SQIVND (reference sequence).

The rearrangement joins TRBV5-1 to TRBJ2-2; D is possibly TRBD2 (5 bases). Per the germline V gene, CDR1 is SGHRS and CDR2 is YFSETQ. Trimming stripped 1 base from V and 0 bases from J, with 7 bases between. This CDR3 comprises 15 residues. This chain's CDR3 is CASSLMRANTGELFF. The CDR3 region has the DNA TGCGCCAGCAGCTTGATGCGGGCGAACACCGGGGAGCTGTTTTTT.

This chain connects TRBV2 to TRBJ2-5; 7 bases agree with TRBD1. CDR1 is SNHLY and CDR2 is FYNNEI in the germline V gene. The junction had 4 bases not matched to a gene; V was cut back by 6 bases and J by 3 bases. The CDR3 covers 13 residues. The CDR3 nucleotides read TGTGCCAGCAGGACAGGGACGGAAGAGACCCAGTACTTC. It specifies CASRTGTEETQYF.

The V gene is TRBV7-8, the J gene TRBJ2-7, with a tentative D call TRBD1 (6 bases). V lost 3 bases and J lost 5, with 11 bases in between. This CDR3 has 13 amino acids. Germline values: CDR1 SGHVS, CDR2 FQNEAQ. CDR3 bases: TGTGCCAGCAGCTTTATCAGGGGCCACGAGCAGTACTTC. It translates to CASSFIRGHEQYF.

This chain uses TRBV15 with TRBJ1-6, with TRBD1 matching over 7 bases. CDR3 length: 16 amino acids. CDR1 is LNHNV and CDR2 is YYDKDF in the germline V gene (reference sequence). V dropped 1 base and J dropped 5; count of bases not matched to a gene: 5. The CDR3 sequence: CATSRGGGENNSPLHF. The CDR3 nucleotides read TGTGCCACCAGCAGAGGAGGGGGCGAAAATAATTCACCCCTCCACTTT.

The rearrangement links TRBV14 to TRBJ2-6, with 11 bases that match TRBD2. The junction had 11 bases not matched to a gene; V was cut back by 0 bases and J by 4 bases. The germline CDR1 and CDR2 sequences are SGHDN and FVKESK. CDR3 length: 20 residues. The CDR3 region has the DNA TGTGCCAGCAGCCAAGATCCAATACTAGCGGGAGTAGCCGGGGCCAACGTCCTGACTTTC. Amino acids: CASSQDPILAGVAGANVLTF.

This clone was seen just once. The chain uses TRBV12-3 or TRBV12-4 and TRBJ2-2; weak D call: TRBD1 (5 bases). This CDR3 is built from 13 residues. The germline V and J ends were trimmed by 6 bases and 4 bases, with 9 bases remaining between them. CDR3 sequence reads: CASRRTTTGELFF. The CDR3 nucleotides are TGTGCCAGCAGAAGGACAACCACCGGGGAGCTGTTTTTT.

This clone has just one count. The rearrangement links TRBV7-4 to TRBJ2-7; 12 bases are a match to TRBD2. Losses at the gene ends were 5 bases for V and 6 bases for J; bases not matched to a gene: 8. Germline loops: CDR1 SGHVT, CDR2 SQSDAQ. The CDR3 is 15 amino acids. The CDR3 loop reads CASSQRTSGTGEQYF. The DNA for the CDR3 is TGTGCCAGCAGCCAGAGGACTAGCGGGACGGGCGAGCAGTACTTC.